The rows below give T cell receptor beta chains drawn from one sample of a study of cytomegalovirus exposure and HLA in healthy donors. This table comes from immunoSEQ multiplex PCR, and its TCRdb copy is limited to in-frame clones, with some not included. The sample shows 100,000 to 150,000 clones, around 96% of them seen only once. Sequences were obtained from PBMCs. These receptors all stem from a man aged 18-30 years in good health and CMV-seronegative. Both conserved end residues are part of each CDR3. A D gene is named only where the DNA matches it firmly. Expanded clones are given a class, and other clones once, few, many or no size at all.

TRBD2	TRBV28	TRBJ2-3	-	TGTGCCAGCAGTTCCGGGACTAGCGGGAGGCCAGATACGCAGTATTTT	CASSSGTSGRPDTQYF
TRBD1	TRBV4-1	TRBJ2-7	-	TGCGCCAGCAGCCATGGGTTGGACAGGGGTGCGGCAGAGCAGTACTTC	CASSHGLDRGAAEQYF
-	TRBV5-1	TRBJ2-7	-	TGCGCCAGCAGCCCCTCCCTAACCGTCATGTACTTC	CASSPSLTVMYF
TRBD2	TRBV28	TRBJ2-1	-	TGTGCCAGCAGTTTCGGCGGGAGGATCGACAATGAGCAGTTCTTC	CASSFGGRIDNEQFF
TRBD2	TRBV19	TRBJ2-5	-	TGTGCCAGTAGCATGCCCGGGACTAGCGGGAGGCCAGAGGGGACCCAGTACTTC	CASSMPGTSGRPEGTQYF
-	TRBV4-3	TRBJ2-7	-	TGCGCCAGCAGCCAAGTTCTAACGGGAGAAGGGTACGAGCAGTACTTC	CASSQVLTGEGYEQYF
-	TRBV15	TRBJ2-7	-	TGTGCCACTCGCACGGGTCAGGGCCCAAGGGACGAGCAGTACTTC	CATRTGQGPRDEQYF
-	TRBV6-5	TRBJ1-4	-	TGTGCCAGCAGCCTCGTCCGGGGAACTAATGAAAAACTGTTTTTT	CASSLVRGTNEKLFF
TRBD1	TRBV14	TRBJ1-2	-	TGTGCCAGCAGCCTCCTAGACAGGGCCGGTGGCTACACCTTC	CASSLLDRAGGYTF
TRBD1	TRBV15	TRBJ1-1	-	TGTGCCACCAGCAGGACTTCGGACAGGGCATTGAACACTGAAGCTTTCTTT	CATSRTSDRALNTEAFF
-	TRBV6-5	TRBJ1-1	-	TGTGCCAGCAGCCGCGTCAGCAGGACTGAAGCTTTCTTT	CASSRVSRTEAFF
TRBD2	TRBV28	TRBJ2-1	once	TGTGCCAGCAGTAGGGCGGGAGTCGTCAATGAGCAGTTCTTC	CASSRAGVVNEQFF
TRBD2	TRBV28	TRBJ2-7	-	TGTGCCAGCAGTCCAAACGCAGGGACTAGCGGGAGAAGGTACGAGCAGTACTTC	CASSPNAGTSGRRYEQYF
TRBD2	TRBV13	TRBJ2-2	few	TGTGCCAGCAGCCCGACTAGCGGGAGGGCGTTAGTCGGGGAGCTGTTTTTT	CASSPTSGRALVGELFF
TRBD2	TRBV7-3	TRBJ2-1	-	TGTGCCAGCAGCTTAGGTTTCGCGCGGGAGGATGAGCAGTTCTTC	CASSLGFAREDEQFF
TRBD1	TRBV4-3	TRBJ2-2	-	TGCGCCAGCAGCCTTAACAGGGGGGCGAACACCGGGGAGCTGTTTTTT	CASSLNRGANTGELFF
-	TRBV27	TRBJ2-1	-	TGTGCCAGCAGTCTCGGAGCCTACAATGAGCAGTTCTTC	CASSLGAYNEQFF
-	TRBV20-1	TRBJ2-7	-	TGCAGTGCTAGAGCCAGGTCTGAGCAGTACTTC	CSARARSEQYF
-	TRBV23-1	TRBJ1-2	-	TGCGCCAGCAGTCAATCGGAGCATCTCCCTTTCTATGGCTACACCTTC	CASSQSEHLPFYGYTF
-	TRBV15	TRBJ1-5	-	TGTGCCACCAGCAGAGATTTGGCAGATAGCAATCAGCCCCAGCATTTT	CATSRDLADSNQPQHF
TRBD2	TRBV5-4	TRBJ2-3	-	TGTGCCAGCAGCTCCGTAGCGGGAGGGCCGGGCACAGATACGCAGTATTTT	CASSSVAGGPGTDTQYF
-	TRBV19	TRBJ2-7	-	TGTGCCAGTAGTCCGCGGGTCAGCTCCTACGAGCAGTACTTC	CASSPRVSSYEQYF
-	TRBV28	TRBJ1-1	-	TGTGCCAGCAGTCCGCCGGGCAGGGCGGTCACTGAAGCTTTCTTT	CASSPPGRAVTEAFF
TRBD1	TRBV5-4	TRBJ2-7	-	TGTGCCAGCAGCTACGGGACAGGGGGGGAGCAGTACTTC	CASSYGTGGEQYF
-	TRBV30	TRBJ2-7	-	TGTGCCTGGAGTGTAGGCGGTGTCGACGAGCAGTACTTC	CAWSVGGVDEQYF
TRBD2	TRBV6-1	TRBJ2-5	-	TGTGCCACCCGATTAGCGGGAGCAGAGACCCAGTACTTC	CATRLAGAETQYF
TRBD1	TRBV28	TRBJ1-2	-	TGTGCCAGCAGCCCCCGGACAGGGATGTATGGCTACACCTTC	CASSPRTGMYGYTF
TRBD1	TRBV6-1	TRBJ1-1	-	TGTGCCAGCAGACCGGGACAGGCAAACACTGAAGCTTTCTTT	CASRPGQANTEAFF
-	TRBV28	TRBJ1-5	once	TGTGCCAGCAGTGAAGGGGGTTCCAATCAAGCCCAGCATTTT	CASSEGGSNQAQHF
-	TRBV7-8	TRBJ2-7	-	TGTGCCAGCAGCTTAGCTTCGGCCTACGAGCAGTACTTC	CASSLASAYEQYF
TRBD1	TRBV5-4	TRBJ1-1	-	TGTGCCAGCAGCAACGACAGGGGCACTGAAGCTTTCTTT	CASSNDRGTEAFF
-	TRBV27	TRBJ2-7	-	TGTGCCAGCAGTTCCCAGAATTCCTACGAGCAGTACTTC	CASSSQNSYEQYF
TRBD2	TRBV5-4	TRBJ2-5	-	TGTGCCAGCAGCTTTGCGGGAGCAGAGACCCAGTACTTC	CASSFAGAETQYF
-	TRBV18	TRBJ1-3	-	TGTGCCAGCTCACCCGGCGGGACGTCAAACACCATATATTTT	CASSPGGTSNTIYF
-	TRBV2	TRBJ2-3	-	TGTGCCAGCAGTGACGACAGTCGAGATACGCAGTATTTT	CASSDDSRDTQYF
TRBD1	TRBV6-5	TRBJ1-4	-	TGTGCCAGCAGTGGATCAGGGGGCGTTGGTGAAAAACTGTTTTTT	CASSGSGGVGEKLFF
-	TRBV28	TRBJ2-7	-	TGTGCCAGCAACCAATTCCCCGCGACAGGTCCACCCTACGAGCAGTACTTC	CASNQFPATGPPYEQYF
-	TRBV5-1	TRBJ1-1	-	TGCGCCAGCAGCTTGGAAGGGGGGGCCGGGTACACTGAAGCTTTCTTT	CASSLEGGAGYTEAFF
-	TRBV28	TRBJ2-2	-	TGTGCCAGCAGTTTCGGCGACAGCAGCAACACCGGGGAGCTGTTTTTT	CASSFGDSSNTGELFF
TRBD2	TRBV5-1	TRBJ2-1	once	TGCGCCAGCAGCTTGGCTAGCGGGAGCGCAACCTACAATGAGCAGTTCTTC	CASSLASGSATYNEQFF
-	TRBV5-1	TRBJ1-2	-	TGCGCCAGCAGCGGGGGGGACTATGGCTACACCTTC	CASSGGDYGYTF
TRBD2	TRBV9	TRBJ2-1	once	TGTGCCAGCAGCGTAGAGGGGACTAGCGATTACAATGAGCAGTTCTTC	CASSVEGTSDYNEQFF
TRBD2	TRBV28	TRBJ2-1	-	TGTGCCAGCAGTTTATCTCTTAGCGGGACATCCTACAATGAGCAGTTCTTC	CASSLSLSGTSYNEQFF
TRBD1	TRBV13	TRBJ2-5	-	TGTGCCAGCAGCGGCCTGGACAGGGGGCAGAGAGAGACCCAGTACTTC	CASSGLDRGQRETQYF
-	TRBV7-9	TRBJ1-2	-	TGTGCCAGCAGCCGTGGGGCAGGGGCTACCTATGGCTACACCTTC	CASSRGAGATYGYTF
TRBD2	TRBV7-3	TRBJ2-1	-	TGTGCCAGCAGCTTAGGGCTAGCGGGACTATTCAATGAGCAGTTCTTC	CASSLGLAGLFNEQFF
-	TRBV28	TRBJ2-6	-	TGTGCCAGCAGCTCCCCCCTGATAGCGGTCAACTCTGGGGCCAACGTCCTGACTTTC	CASSSPLIAVNSGANVLTF
TRBD1	TRBV5-1	TRBJ2-5	-	TGCGCCAGCCGCCGACAGGGGGGTCAAGAGACCCAGTACTTC	CASRRQGGQETQYF
TRBD2	TRBV9	TRBJ2-1	-	TGTGCCAGCAGCGGAGGTCTACCCGGGAGGAATGAGCAGTTCTTC	CASSGGLPGRNEQFF